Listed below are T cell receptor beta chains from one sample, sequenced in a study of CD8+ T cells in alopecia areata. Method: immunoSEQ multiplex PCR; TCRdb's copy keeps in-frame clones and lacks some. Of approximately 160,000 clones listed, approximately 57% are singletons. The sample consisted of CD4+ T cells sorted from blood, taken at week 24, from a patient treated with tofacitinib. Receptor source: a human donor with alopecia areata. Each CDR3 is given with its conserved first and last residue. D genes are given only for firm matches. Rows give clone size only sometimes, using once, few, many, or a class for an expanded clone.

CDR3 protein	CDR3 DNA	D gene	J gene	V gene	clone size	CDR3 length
CSVEDRRLARETQYF	TGCAGCGTTGAAGATCGTCGACTTGCGAGGGAGACCCAGTACTTC	.	TRBJ2-5	TRBV29-1	.	15
CASSYSTTANGYTF	TGTGCCAGCAGTTACTCGACGACAGCTAATGGCTACACCTTC	.	TRBJ1-2	TRBV6-5	.	14
CASSQVLRGAAGNEQFF	TGTGCCAGCAGCCAAGTCCTCAGGGGGGCGGCTGGGAATGAGCAGTTCTTC	.	TRBJ2-1	TRBV4-2	.	17
CASSQPLGQVHRELFF	TGCGCCAGCAGCCAGCCCCTTGGACAGGTCCACCGGGAGCTGTTTTTT	TRBD1	TRBJ2-2	TRBV4-1	.	16
CASSLRPNSPLHF	TGTGCCAGCAGCCTAAGGCCTAATTCACCCCTCCACTTT	.	TRBJ1-6	TRBV7-2	.	13
CASSFRLDQETQYF	TGTGCCAGCAGCTTCCGACTAGACCAAGAGACCCAGTACTTC	.	TRBJ2-5	TRBV7-9	few	14
CASSHDRDHEQYF	TGTGCCAGCAGCCACGACAGGGACCACGAGCAGTACTTC	TRBD1	TRBJ2-7	TRBV7-9	once	13
CASSQDGAQETQYF	TGTGCCAGCAGCCAAGACGGTGCCCAAGAGACCCAGTACTTC	.	TRBJ2-5	TRBV4-2	.	14
CAWSVLAPRETQYF	TGTGCCTGGAGTGTACTAGCACCCAGAGAGACCCAGTACTTC	.	TRBJ2-5	TRBV30	few	14
CSVVFAGHTDTQYF	TGCAGCGTTGTGTTTGCGGGGCACACAGATACGCAGTATTTT	.	TRBJ2-3	TRBV29-1	few	14
CSALTGLNYGYTF	TGCAGCGCCCTGACAGGGTTGAACTATGGCTACACCTTC	TRBD1	TRBJ1-2	TRBV29-1	.	13
CATGERGSSDEQFF	TGTGCCACGGGAGAAAGGGGGAGTTCGGATGAGCAGTTCTTC	.	TRBJ2-1	TRBV10-3	few	14
CASSLTSGGTDTQYF	TGTGCCAGCAGCTTAACTAGCGGGGGCACAGATACGCAGTATTTT	TRBD2	TRBJ2-3	TRBV7-9	.	15
CASSLSSGRETQYF	TGTGCCAGCAGCTTAAGTAGCGGAAGAGAGACCCAGTACTTC	.	TRBJ2-5	TRBV7-2	few	14
CASSSAPGTNVLTF	TGTGCCAGCAGTTCGGCCCCGGGAACCAACGTCCTGACTTTC	.	TRBJ2-6	TRBV7-3	once	14
CASSLGGHGYTF	TGTGCCAGCAGCTTAGGGGGGCATGGCTACACCTTC	.	TRBJ1-2	TRBV7-2	once	12
CAWSVRWGLYGYTF	TGTGCCTGGAGTGTAAGGTGGGGCCTCTATGGCTACACCTTC	.	TRBJ1-2	TRBV30	.	14
CSVGVAGFYEQYF	TGCAGCGTTGGTGTGGCGGGATTCTACGAGCAGTACTTC	.	TRBJ2-7	TRBV29-1	.	13
CAWTSQPHYGYTF	TGTGCCTGGACCTCACAGCCTCACTATGGCTACACCTTC	.	TRBJ1-2	TRBV30	.	13
CASSPSSRGNGYTF	TGTGCCAGCTCACCCAGTTCGCGTGGTAATGGCTACACCTTC	.	TRBJ1-2	TRBV18	.	14
CSVEDQPRRGRGRLVAFF	TGCAGCGTTGAAGATCAGCCACGTCGGGGCAGGGGGCGATTGGTGGCTTTCTTT	TRBD1	TRBJ1-1	TRBV29-1	.	18
CSVGDSSGANVLTF	TGCAGCGTTGGGGACAGCTCTGGGGCCAACGTCCTGACTTTC	TRBD1	TRBJ2-6	TRBV29-1	few	14
CASSMGQANYGYTF	TGTGCCAGCAGCATGGGACAGGCGAACTATGGCTACACCTTC	TRBD1	TRBJ1-2	TRBV7-2	.	14
CACRERLGPNRGRPTGAYEQYF	TGTGCCTGCCGGGAGCGTTTAGGACCAAACAGGGGACGACCTACCGGGGCCTACGAGCAGTACTTC	.	TRBJ2-7	TRBV30	.	22
CASQGADTGELFF	TGTGCCAGCCAGGGGGCCGACACCGGGGAGCTGTTTTTT	TRBD1	TRBJ2-2	TRBV2	few	13
CSVGRGLEGGYTF	TGCAGCGTTGGCAGAGGGCTCGAGGGAGGCTACACCTTC	.	TRBJ1-2	TRBV29-1	.	13
CASSSVVSRTEAFF	TGTGCCAGCAGCTCGGTAGTTTCGAGGACTGAAGCTTTCTTT	.	TRBJ1-1	TRBV11-2	.	14
CASSLTGQGVYNEQFF	TGCGCCAGCAGCCTTACGGGACAGGGCGTATACAATGAGCAGTTCTTC	TRBD1	TRBJ2-1	TRBV4-1	few	16
CSALAYEQYF	TGCAGTGCTCTTGCCTACGAGCAGTACTTC	.	TRBJ2-7	TRBV29-1	.	10
CASQGATDTQYF	TGTGCCAGCCAGGGGGCCACAGATACGCAGTATTTT	TRBD1	TRBJ2-3	TRBV11-1	.	12
CASRRLASSSSPQYF	TGTGCCAGCAGACGACTAGCCTCCTCTTCTTCGCCCCAGTACTTC	TRBD2	TRBJ2-5	TRBV2	once	15
CASSQTAGRGEQYF	TGCGCCAGCAGCCAAACAGCTGGGCGAGGCGAGCAGTACTTC	.	TRBJ2-7	TRBV4-1	.	14
CSVGRDRSETQYF	TGCAGCGTTGGACGGGACAGGTCAGAGACCCAGTACTTC	TRBD1	TRBJ2-5	TRBV29-1	few	13
CASSPGIGSPLHF	TGTGCCAGCAGCCCCGGCATAGGGTCACCCCTCCACTTT	.	TRBJ1-6	TRBV7-3	.	13
CASKRTGTFNEQYF	TGTGCCAGCAAGCGGACAGGGACGTTCAACGAGCAGTACTTC	TRBD1	TRBJ2-7	TRBV2	.	14
CSVLTDTQYF	TGCAGCGTTTTAACAGATACGCAGTATTTT	.	TRBJ2-3	TRBV29-1	.	10
CASSLSQLQETQYF	TGTGCCAGCAGCTTGAGCCAGCTCCAAGAGACCCAGTACTTC	.	TRBJ2-5	TRBV5-6	.	14
CASSVTGTSGEETQYF	TGTGCCAGCAGCGTCACCGGGACTAGCGGGGAGGAGACCCAGTACTTC	TRBD2	TRBJ2-5	TRBV4-2	.	16
CASSSGNTDTQYF	TGTGCCAGCAGCTCCGGGAACACAGATACGCAGTATTTT	.	TRBJ2-3	TRBV7-2	.	13
CASSFGTGNTEAFF	TGCGCCAGCAGCTTTGGGACAGGGAACACTGAAGCTTTCTTT	TRBD1	TRBJ1-1	TRBV5-1	once	14
CAITPEGYYEQYF	TGTGCCATCACCCCAGAGGGGTACTACGAGCAGTACTTC	.	TRBJ2-7	TRBV10-3	.	13
CASSSTNGLNSPLHF	TGTGCCAGCAGCTCTACAAACGGACTCAATTCACCCCTCCACTTT	.	TRBJ1-6	TRBV7-4	.	15
CASSLAGGLQETQYF	TGTGCCAGCAGTTTAGCGGGGGGCCTCCAAGAGACCCAGTACTTC	TRBD2	TRBJ2-5	TRBV28	.	15
CASSQGTGFQHF	TGTGCCAGCAGCCAGGGGACAGGGTTCCAGCATTTT	TRBD1	TRBJ1-5	TRBV11-2	.	12
CASSLAGGYETQYF	TGTGCCAGCAGCTTAGCAGGGGGCTATGAGACCCAGTACTTC	TRBD1	TRBJ2-5	TRBV7-2	.	14
CASSAVQGSDTEAFF	TGTGCCAGCAGTGCTGTACAGGGGTCCGACACTGAAGCTTTCTTT	TRBD1	TRBJ1-1	TRBV25-1	.	15
CASSPSGGLTDTQYF	TGTGCCAGCTCACCATCAGGGGGTCTGACAGATACGCAGTATTTT	TRBD1	TRBJ2-3	TRBV18	few	15
CASSLTGELFF	TGTGCCAGCAGCCTAACCGGGGAGCTGTTTTTT	.	TRBJ2-2	TRBV7-2	.	11
CAWSGGSNQPQHF	TGTGCCTGGAGTGGGGGGAGCAATCAGCCCCAGCATTTT	.	TRBJ1-5	TRBV30	few	13
CASSPHPQTTNEQYF	TGTGCCAGCTCACCCCATCCACAGACTACCAACGAGCAGTACTTC	.	TRBJ2-7	TRBV18	few	15
CASSYSGGVAGYTF	TGTGCCAGCAGTTACTCTGGGGGCGTCGCGGGCTACACCTTC	.	TRBJ1-2	TRBV6-5	.	14